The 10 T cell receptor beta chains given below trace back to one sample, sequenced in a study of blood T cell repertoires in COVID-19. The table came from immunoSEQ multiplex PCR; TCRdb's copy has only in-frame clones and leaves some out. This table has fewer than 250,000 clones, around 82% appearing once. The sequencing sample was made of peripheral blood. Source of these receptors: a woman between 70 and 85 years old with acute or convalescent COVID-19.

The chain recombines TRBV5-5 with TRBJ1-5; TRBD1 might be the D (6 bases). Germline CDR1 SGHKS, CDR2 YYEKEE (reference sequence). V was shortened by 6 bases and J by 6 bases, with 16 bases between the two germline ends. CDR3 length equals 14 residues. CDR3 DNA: TGTGCCAGCAAACAGGGATGGGCAAGTCAGCCCCAGCATTTT. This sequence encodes CASKQGWASQPQHF.

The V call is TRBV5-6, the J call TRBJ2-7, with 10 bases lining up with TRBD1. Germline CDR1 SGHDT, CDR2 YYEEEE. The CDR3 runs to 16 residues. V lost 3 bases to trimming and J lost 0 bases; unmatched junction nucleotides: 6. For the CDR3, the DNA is TGTGCCAGCAGCTGGTGGGGGACAGGGGTCTCCTACGAGCAGTACTTC. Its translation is CASSWWGTGVSYEQYF.

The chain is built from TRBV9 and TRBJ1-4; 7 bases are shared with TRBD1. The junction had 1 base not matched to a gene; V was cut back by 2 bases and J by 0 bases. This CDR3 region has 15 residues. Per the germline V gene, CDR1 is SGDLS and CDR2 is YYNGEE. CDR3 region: CASSVQGATNEKLFF. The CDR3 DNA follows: TGTGCCAGCAGCGTCCAGGGGGCAACTAATGAAAAACTGTTTTTT.

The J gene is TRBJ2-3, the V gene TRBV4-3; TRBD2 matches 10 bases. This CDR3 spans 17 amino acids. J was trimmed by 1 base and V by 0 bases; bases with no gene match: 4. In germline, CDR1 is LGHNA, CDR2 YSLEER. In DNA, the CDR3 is TGCGCCAGCAGCCAAGAGGGGCTAGCGGGGGGCACAGATACGCAGTATTTT. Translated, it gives CASSQEGLAGGTDTQYF.

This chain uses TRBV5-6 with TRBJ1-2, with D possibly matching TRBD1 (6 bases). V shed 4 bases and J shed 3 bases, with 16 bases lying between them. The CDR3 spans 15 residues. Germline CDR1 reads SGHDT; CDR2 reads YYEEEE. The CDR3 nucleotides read TGTGCCAGCAGCCTGTCGGAAGCAGGGGACTATGGCTACACCTTC. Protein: CASSLSEAGDYGYTF. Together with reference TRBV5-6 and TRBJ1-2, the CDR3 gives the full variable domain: DAGVTQSPTHLIKTRGQQVTLRCSPKSGHDTVSWYQQALGQGPQFIFQYYEEEERQRGNFPDRFSGHQFPNYSSELNVNALLLGDSALYLCASSLSEAGDYGYTFGSGTRLTVV.

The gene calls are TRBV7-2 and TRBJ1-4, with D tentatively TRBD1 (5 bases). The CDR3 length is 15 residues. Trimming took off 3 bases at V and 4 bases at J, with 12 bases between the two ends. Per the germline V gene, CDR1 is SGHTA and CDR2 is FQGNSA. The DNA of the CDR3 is TGTGCCAGCAGCTTGGACGGGACTCTTAATGAAAAACTGTTTTTT. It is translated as CASSLDGTLNEKLFF.

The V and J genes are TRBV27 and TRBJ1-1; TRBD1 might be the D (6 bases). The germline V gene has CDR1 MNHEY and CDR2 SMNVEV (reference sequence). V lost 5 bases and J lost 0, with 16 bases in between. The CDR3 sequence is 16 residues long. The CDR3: CASSLTGTILNTEAFF. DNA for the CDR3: TGTGCCAGCAGTCTTACCGGGACAATACTGAACACTGAAGCTTTCTTT.

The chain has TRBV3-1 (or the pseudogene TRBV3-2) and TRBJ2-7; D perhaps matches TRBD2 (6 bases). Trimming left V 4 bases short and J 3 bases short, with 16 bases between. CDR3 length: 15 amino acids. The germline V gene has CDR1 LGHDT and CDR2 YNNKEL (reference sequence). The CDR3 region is CASSPRSGFIYEQYF. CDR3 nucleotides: TGTGCCAGCAGCCCTCGAAGCGGGTTCATCTACGAGCAGTACTTC.

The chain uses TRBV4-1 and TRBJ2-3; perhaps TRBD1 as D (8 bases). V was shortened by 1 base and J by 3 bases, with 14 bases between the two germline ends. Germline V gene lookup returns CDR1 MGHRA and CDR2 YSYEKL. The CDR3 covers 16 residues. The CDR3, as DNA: TGCGCCAGCAGCCAAGTAACAGGGGGGGGGACAGATACGCAGTATTTT. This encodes CASSQVTGGGTDTQYF.

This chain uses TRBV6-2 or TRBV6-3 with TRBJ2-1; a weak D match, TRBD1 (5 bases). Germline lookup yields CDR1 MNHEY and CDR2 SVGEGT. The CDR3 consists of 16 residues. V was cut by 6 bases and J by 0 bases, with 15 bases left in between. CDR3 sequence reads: CASSVAGPLSYNEQFF. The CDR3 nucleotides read TGTGCCAGCAGCGTCGCAGGGCCTCTCTCCTACAATGAGCAGTTCTTC.